What follows are 2 T cell receptor beta chains derived from one specimen sequenced in a study of beta chain features in type 1 diabetes. Investigators reverse transcribed all isolated RNA, so they sequenced expressed TCRB transcripts. Here immunoSEQ multiplex PCR was the method, and the copy in TCRdb shows in-frame clones only, minus some. The sample shows roughly 120,000 clones, roughly 43% of them seen only once. The sequencing input was stem cell memory CD4+ T cells from blood. These receptors came from a woman younger than 35 in good health.

V and J are TRBV18 and TRBJ2-7; maybe TRBD2 (7 bases). Trimming pared 6 bases from V and 5 bases from J, leaving 20 bases between. Germline CDR1 is KGHSH and CDR2 is LQKENI. The CDR3 is 15 residues long. CDR3 loop: CASSGGPLLGDEQYF. DNA of the CDR3: TGTGCCAGCTCCGGGGGGCCCCTCCTAGGCGACGAGCAGTACTTC.

This clone was picked up a small number of times. V is TRBV20-1 and J is TRBJ1-3; no firm D call. CDR3 length equals 11 residues. Looked up from germline, CDR1 is DFQATT and CDR2 is SNEGSKA (reference sequence). V was cut by 6 bases and J by 4 bases, with 7 bases left in between. The CDR3 is CSAAGGNTIYF. The CDR3 coding sequence is TGCAGTGCCGCGGGGGGAAACACCATATATTTT.